This TCR beta chain is from a study of T cell responses to AZD1222 COVID-19 vaccine. General study results and limits: Reportedly, close to half of spike-specific TCRs are directed against unmutated variant regions. Just a handful of AZD1222 recipients were seropositive at baseline. Researchers report vaccine-associated CD4 TCRs spanning spike, with dominance at 160-218 and 743-854.

In the case of this clone: As yet, its antigen is unknown.

Generated by immunoSEQ multiplex PCR, the TCRdb table keeps only in-frame clones and is missing some. The data contain 200,000 to 250,000 clones, roughly 94% of them singletons. V was clipped by 2 bases and J by 0 bases, with 13 bases between them. This CDR3 region has 16 residues. Looked up from germline, CDR1 is SGHTA and CDR2 is FQGNSA. The sequences come from peripheral blood, collected 28 days after the second dose of the MenACWY control vaccine. The V and J genes are TRBV7-2 and TRBJ1-2; D gene ambiguous. This receptor was obtained from an adult who received the MenACWY meningococcal vaccine as a control. The DNA of the CDR3 is TGTGCCAGCAGCTTATCGGCCGGGAGAACTAACTATGGCTACACCTTC. This gives the protein CASSLSAGRTNYGYTF.